The clone carrying this T cell receptor beta chain was picked up a small number of times. Its antigen remains unknown. The V end lost 5 bases, the J end lost 1 base, and 16 bases lay between the germline ends. The CDR3 length is 15 residues. CDR1 and CDR2 from the germline V gene are GTSNPN and SVGIG (reference sequence). 5'RACE template switching added a universal primer site and UMIs to TCR cDNA. TCRdb reanalysed the 5' RACE reads using MiXCR and keeps one entry per CDR3 protein. In the table there are 450,000 to 550,000 distinct CDR3 sequences, about a fifth of which are singletons. The data belong to a study of T cells after yellow fever vaccination. Study-wide points: A secondary response was less intense yet reached its peak sooner, at day 5 versus 15. The booster response re-showed most primary clones: around 95% CD4, around 90% CD8.

The chain employs TRBV30 and TRBJ2-3; D call uncertain. The receptor was isolated from a man younger than 40 who received the YFV17D yellow fever vaccine. Specimen: PBMCs, collected 15 days after the yellow fever booster vaccination. Here the CDR3 DNA reads TGTGCCTGGTGCCCAGTAGCTGGGGGCACAGATACGCAGTATTTT. Translating gives CAWCPVAGGTDTQYF.